Presented here are 14 T cell receptor beta chains from one specimen sequenced in a study of cytomegalovirus exposure and HLA in healthy donors. Method: immunoSEQ multiplex PCR; TCRdb's copy keeps in-frame clones and lacks some. There are some 120,000 clones in the sample; 85% to 90% occur only once, and about 3% lies in the top ten. Sequencing input: PBMCs. These receptors were collected from a young man in good health and CMV-seronegative.

This clone is a singleton in its sample. V gene TRBV27 combines with J gene TRBJ1-6, with TRBD1 matching 10 bases. The CDR3 extends over 14 amino acids. V trimming: 2 bases; J trimming: 15 bases; junction bases outside the gene matches: 7. CDR1 is MNHEY, CDR2 SMNVEV, per germline (reference sequence). CDR3 nucleotide sequence: TGTGCCAGCAGTTTAAGTGGGACAGGGGTCGGCCTCCACTTT. Translating gives CASSLSGTGVGLHF.

The chain joins TRBV7-9 to TRBJ2-7; D possibly corresponds to TRBD2 (5 bases). With 5 bases removed from V and 3 bases from J, the gap between germline ends came to 11 bases. From germline, CDR1 is SEHNR and CDR2 FQNEAQ (reference sequence). The CDR3 contains 13 residues. The CDR3 nucleotides read TGTGCCAGCAGCACTAGTCCCCACTACGAGCAGTACTTC. It codes for CASSTSPHYEQYF.

V usage is TRBV19 and J usage is TRBJ1-1; 9 bases match TRBD1. V dropped 6 bases and J dropped 1; count of bases not matched to a gene: 6. The germline CDR1 and CDR2 sequences are LNHDA and SQIVND (reference sequence). This CDR3 is 15 amino acids long. The CDR3 coding sequence is TGTGCCAGTAGGCTGGGACAGGGCGCGAACACTGAAGCTTTCTTT. It yields the protein CASRLGQGANTEAFF.

This clone was picked up a small number of times. For the CDR3, the DNA is TGTGCCAGTACCCCCCTGGGTAGGACAGACGGCTACACCTTC. Protein sequence: CASTPLGRTDGYTF. V is TRBV19 and J is TRBJ1-2, with D tentatively TRBD1 (6 bases). This CDR3 has 14 residues. Germline V gives CDR1 LNHDA, CDR2 SQIVND (reference sequence). Trimming removed 7 bases from V and 8 bases from J, with 20 bases in between.

The rearrangement uses TRBV2 and TRBJ1-1, with 8 bases that match TRBD1. The CDR3 covers 12 residues. Trimming removed 10 bases from V and 5 bases from J; junction bases left unmatched: 6. Germline CDR1 is SNHLY and CDR2 is FYNNEI. The CDR3 region is CANTGGGTEAFF. The CDR3 DNA sequence: TGTGCCAACACAGGGGGGGGGACTGAAGCTTTCTTT.

The rearrangement joins TRBV7-9 to TRBJ2-7; TRBD1 matches 7 bases. Germline V CDR1 and CDR2: SEHNR, FQNEAQ (reference sequence). The CDR3 runs to 15 residues. V was clipped by 2 bases and J by 1 base; unmatched bases: 5. The CDR3 DNA is TGTGCCAGCAGCTTAAGCTGGGGACAGTCCTACGAGCAGTACTTC. It codes for CASSLSWGQSYEQYF.

This chain connects TRBV5-1 to TRBJ1-2; D is unresolved. V was pared by 1 base and J by 6 bases, with 19 bases between. Germline CDR1 SGHRS, CDR2 YFSETQ. The CDR3 length is 16 residues. For the CDR3, the DNA is TGCGCCAGCAGCTTGCGCCCCGGGATTACAAACGATGGCTACACCTTC. This encodes CASSLRPGITNDGYTF. The full variable domain, in which reference TRBV5-1 and TRBJ1-2 provide the parts outside the CDR3, is KAGVTQTPRYLIKTRGQQVTLSCSPISGHRSVSWYQQTPGQGLQFLFEYFSETQRNKGNFPGRFSGRQFSNSRSEMNVSTLELGDSALYLCASSLRPGITNDGYTFGSGTRLTVV.

The rearrangement joins TRBV4-2 to TRBJ2-3, with TRBD2 identical over 8 bases. Germline CDR1 is LGHNA and CDR2 is YNFKEQ. This CDR3 is 16 amino acids long. Trimming at V came to 1 base and at J to 3 bases, leaving 6 bases not matched to a gene. The CDR3 loop is CASSQAGAGVTDTQYF. As DNA, the CDR3 is TGTGCCAGCAGCCAAGCGGGAGCGGGAGTAACAGATACGCAGTATTTT.

This CDR3 is CASSMRQGSEQFF. CDR3 bases: TGTGCCAGTAGTATGAGACAGGGATCTGAGCAGTTCTTC. The V call is TRBV19, the J call TRBJ2-1; TRBD1 matches 7 bases. CDR3 length: 13 residues. Germline CDR1 reads LNHDA; CDR2 reads SQIVND (reference sequence). V gave up 3 bases and J gave up 9 bases; unmatched junction bases: 5.

This chain connects TRBV7-3 to TRBJ2-1; a possible D gene is TRBD2 (6 bases). The CDR3 is made up of 13 amino acids. Trimming cost V 0 bases and J 8 bases, with 8 bases left between them. In germline, CDR1 is SGHTA, CDR2 FQGTGA. The CDR3 sequence is CASSLTTSHEQFF. The CDR3 DNA follows: TGTGCCAGCAGCTTAACGACTAGTCATGAGCAGTTCTTC. Supplemented by reference TRBV7-3 and TRBJ2-1, the full variable domain reads GAGVSQTPSNKVTEKGKYVELRCDPISGHTALYWYRQSLGQGPEFLIYFQGTGAADDSGLPNDRFFAVRPEGSVSTLKIQRTERGDSAVYLCASSLTTSHEQFFGPGTRLTVL.

The rearrangement links TRBV6-1 to TRBJ1-4; weak D call: TRBD1 (5 bases). Per germline, CDR1 MNHNS and CDR2 SASEGT. The V end lost 8 bases, the J end lost 4 bases, and 14 bases lay between the germline ends. This CDR3 is built from 14 residues. The CDR3 DNA follows: TGTGCCAGCCGCCAGACAGAGTATAATGAAAAACTGTTTTTT. Its translation is CASRQTEYNEKLFF.

The gene calls are TRBV7-8 and TRBJ1-2; maybe TRBD1 (5 bases). This CDR3 spans 17 amino acids. V lost 1 base, J lost 8 bases, and 23 bases lay in between. Germline V gene data show CDR1 as SGHVS and CDR2 as FQNEAQ. The CDR3 loop is CASSLVVAAGHFGGYTF. The CDR3 nucleotides read TGTGCCAGCAGCTTAGTAGTAGCGGCAGGACATTTTGGAGGCTACACCTTC.

The chain combines TRBV25-1 with TRBJ2-7; 7 bases map to TRBD1. Germline-derived CDR1 and CDR2 are MGHDK and SYGVNS. The CDR3 length is 17 residues. The trim removed 5 bases at V and 2 bases at J, leaving 15 bases unmatched. CDR3 in amino acids: CASSSSGLTGIAYEQYF. The CDR3 bases are TGTGCCAGCAGTTCCTCAGGGTTGACAGGGATCGCCTACGAGCAGTACTTC.

The chain combines TRBV4-2 with TRBJ1-1; D gene ambiguous. Trimming removed 4 bases from V and 1 base from J, with 7 bases in between. The CDR3 has 13 amino acids. Germline loops: CDR1 LGHNA, CDR2 YNFKEQ. CDR3 bases: TGTGCCAGCAGCCCTGAGTGGAACACTGAAGCTTTCTTT. It codes for CASSPEWNTEAFF.